This is a list of T cell receptor beta chains from one sample in a study of blood T cell repertoires in COVID-19. TCRdb's table, derived via immunoSEQ multiplex PCR, lists solely in-frame clones and lacks some. Of about 260,000 clones detected, more than 85% appear once; the ten largest clones hold around 5%. Material: peripheral blood. The receptors were gathered from a woman in her fifties or sixties with COVID-19, enrolled during active disease. Each CDR3 is given with its conserved first and last residue. The D gene is left open where the match is weak. Clone size is given for some rows only: seen once, a few or many times, or a class if the clone is expanded.

D gene: .
clone size: .
V gene: TRBV24-1
J gene: TRBJ2-1
CDR3 protein: CATSRPPSGAEQFF
CDR3 DNA: TGTGCCACCAGTCGCCCTCCATCGGGAGCTGAGCAGTTCTTC

D gene: .
clone size: few
V gene: TRBV6-5
J gene: TRBJ1-2
CDR3 protein: CASIVQGTNYGYTF
CDR3 DNA: TGTGCCAGCATCGTTCAAGGGACAAACTATGGCTACACCTTC

D gene: TRBD1
clone size: .
V gene: TRBV27
J gene: TRBJ2-7
CDR3 protein: CASKGQGPYEQYF
CDR3 DNA: TGTGCCAGCAAGGGACAGGGACCCTACGAGCAGTACTTC

D gene: TRBD1
clone size: .
V gene: TRBV19
J gene: TRBJ2-5
CDR3 protein: CASSDLGTAQETQYF
CDR3 DNA: TGTGCCAGTAGTGATCTGGGGACAGCCCAAGAGACCCAGTACTTC

D gene: TRBD1
clone size: .
V gene: TRBV29-1
J gene: TRBJ2-7
CDR3 protein: CSVGIRDRYEQYF
CDR3 DNA: TGCAGCGTTGGAATCAGGGACAGATACGAGCAGTACTTC

D gene: TRBD1
clone size: .
V gene: TRBV5-1
J gene: TRBJ2-5
CDR3 protein: CASSLDRAGVGTQYF
CDR3 DNA: TGCGCCAGCAGCCTGGACAGGGCGGGCGTGGGGACCCAGTACTTC

D gene: TRBD2
clone size: .
V gene: TRBV3-1/TRBV3-2
J gene: TRBJ2-3
CDR3 protein: CASRGTSGRAADTQYF
CDR3 DNA: TGTGCCAGCAGGGGGACTAGCGGGAGGGCCGCAGATACGCAGTATTTT

D gene: TRBD2
clone size: .
V gene: TRBV28
J gene: TRBJ2-3
CDR3 protein: CASRRTSGSGTDTQYF
CDR3 DNA: TGTGCCAGCAGGCGGACTAGCGGGAGTGGGACAGATACGCAGTATTTT

D gene: .
clone size: .
V gene: TRBV30
J gene: TRBJ1-4
CDR3 protein: CAWSAGTNNEKLFF
CDR3 DNA: TGTGCCTGGAGTGCAGGGACTAACAATGAAAAACTGTTTTTT

D gene: .
clone size: once
V gene: TRBV28
J gene: TRBJ2-2
CDR3 protein: CASTLPGLTNTGELFF
CDR3 DNA: TGTGCCAGCACCCTACCGGGACTGACGAACACCGGGGAGCTGTTTTTT

D gene: .
clone size: .
V gene: TRBV2
J gene: TRBJ1-1
CDR3 protein: CASRALIANTEAFF
CDR3 DNA: TGTGCCAGCCGTGCCCTGATAGCGAACACTGAAGCTTTCTTT

D gene: TRBD2
clone size: .
V gene: TRBV5-1
J gene: TRBJ2-3
CDR3 protein: CASGTSGRTTDTQYF
CDR3 DNA: TGCGCCAGCGGTACTAGCGGGAGGACCACAGATACGCAGTATTTT